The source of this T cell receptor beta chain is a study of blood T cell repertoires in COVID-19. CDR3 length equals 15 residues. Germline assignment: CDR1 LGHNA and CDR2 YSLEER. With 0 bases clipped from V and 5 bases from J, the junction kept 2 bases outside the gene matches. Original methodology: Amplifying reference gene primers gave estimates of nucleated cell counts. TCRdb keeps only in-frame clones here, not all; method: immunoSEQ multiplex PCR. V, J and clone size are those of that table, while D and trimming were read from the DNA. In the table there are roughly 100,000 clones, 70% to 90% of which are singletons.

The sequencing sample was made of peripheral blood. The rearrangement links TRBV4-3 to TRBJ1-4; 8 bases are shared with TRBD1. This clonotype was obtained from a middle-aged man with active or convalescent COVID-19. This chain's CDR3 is CASSQEDRANEKLFF. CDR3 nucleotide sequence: TGCGCCAGCAGCCAAGAGGACAGGGCGAATGAAAAACTGTTTTTT.